This T cell receptor beta chain was identified in a study of Ad26.COV2.S vaccination and SARS-CoV-2 variants. The method was immunoSEQ multiplex PCR; TCRdb's version includes in-frame clones alone and lacks a portion of them. The repertoire includes some 270,000 clones, approximately 88% of them detected once, and 2.9% sits in the top ten. Treatment specified: some 20 received Ad26.COV2.S at low or high dose, single or two shots; roughly five received placebo; per-sample allocation not given. Samples came from day 63 after the first vaccine or placebo injection. This clone has just one count. Losses at the gene ends were 2 bases for V and 0 bases for J; bases not matched to a gene: 10. There are 18 residues in the CDR3. Germline assignment: CDR1 MNHEY and CDR2 SMNVEV (reference sequence).

The source of this sequence is a person aged 18-60 years who received the Ad26.COV2.S COVID-19 vaccine or a placebo. The chain links TRBV27 to TRBJ1-1; 9 bases map to TRBD1. The specimen comprised peripheral blood, sampled in a trial of Ad26.COV2.S vaccine versus placebo. For the CDR3, the DNA is TGTGCCAGCAGTTTACAAGACAGGGGGACTGGTCTGAACACTGAAGCTTTCTTT. Translation gives CASSLQDRGTGLNTEAFF.